The rows below give T cell receptor beta chains drawn from one sample of a study of T cell repertoires in cytomegalovirus infection. TCRdb itself ran the reads through MiXCR, one entry per CDR3 protein. The sample lists roughly 800,000 distinct CDR3 sequences, roughly 28% seen once, with around 12% in the top ten. Antigen specificity for these receptors is unknown. The sequencing here drew on cultured CD8+ T cells from PBMCs, taken from culture after CMV antigen stimulation. The source is a human donor in good health (CMV status not recorded). Some clones in this sample may be carry-over from other donors' samples. Both conserved end residues are part of each CDR3. The D gene is left open where the match is weak. For some rows the clone size is stated as once, few or many, or as a class when expanded; others skip it.

d_gene,j_gene,abundance,len,v_gene,CDR3nt,CDR3aa
-,TRBJ1-3,few,15,TRBV7-2,TGTGCCAGCAGCTCTCCCCGGGGAATTGGAAACACCATATATTTT,CASSSPRGIGNTIYF
-,TRBJ2-3,-,14,TRBV7-6,TGTGCCAGCAGCTTCGGGGGCGAAGCAGATACGCAGTATTTT,CASSFGGEADTQYF
-,TRBJ1-1,many,14,TRBV2,TGTGCCAGCAGTTGGGGGGCCTGGAACACTGAAGCTTTCTTT,CASSWGAWNTEAFF
-,TRBJ2-7,-,13,TRBV20-1,TGCAGTGCTAGAGATCTAGCCTCCTACGAGCAGTACTTC,CSARDLASYEQYF
TRBD2,TRBJ2-3,-,15,TRBV10-3,TGTGCCATCAGTGAGCTAGCGGGGAAGGGGAATACGCAGTATTTT,CAISELAGKGNTQYF
TRBD1,TRBJ2-4,many,17,TRBV7-8,TGTGCCAGCAGCCGGGACAGGGAGATCTTAGCCAAAAACATTCAGTACTTC,CASSRDREILAKNIQYF
-,TRBJ1-2,-,15,TRBV6-6,TGTGCCAGCAGTTACTCGGTCAGGGGAGACTATGGCTACACCTTC,CASSYSVRGDYGYTF
-,TRBJ2-5,few,14,TRBV29-1,TGCAGCGTTGAAGGACGGGGGGCAGAAGAGACCCAGTACTTC,CSVEGRGAEETQYF
TRBD2,TRBJ2-2,once,15,TRBV4-1,TGCGCCAGCAGCCAACTGACTAGCGTCACCGGGGAGCTGTTTTTT,CASSQLTSVTGELFF
-,TRBJ1-5,-,18,TRBV4-1,TGCGCCAGCAGCCAAGAGGCCCGGGTGGGCATCAGCAATCAGCCCCAGCATTTT,CASSQEARVGISNQPQHF
-,TRBJ1-5,few,17,TRBV11-2,TGTGCCAGCAGCTTAGGGGGCCAGTCGGTGCCTTTTCAGCCCCAGCATTTT,CASSLGGQSVPFQPQHF
-,TRBJ1-1,-,15,TRBV9,TGTGCCAGCAGCGTAGATTTAGGGGGGAACACTGAAGCTTTCTTT,CASSVDLGGNTEAFF
TRBD2,TRBJ2-5,few,19,TRBV5-6,TGTGCCAGCAGCTTGGTGAAGGCTAGCGGGGGGTCCGGGGGCGAGACCCAGTACTTC,CASSLVKASGGSGGETQYF
-,TRBJ2-2,-,17,TRBV20-1,TGCAGTGCTAGAGTCTGGGACTCTCAACCCAACACCGGGGAGCTGTTTTTT,CSARVWDSQPNTGELFF
-,TRBJ2-6,-,14,TRBV7-2,TGTGCCAGCAACGACACCTCTGGGGCCAACGTCCTGACTTTC,CASNDTSGANVLTF
-,TRBJ1-2,many,14,TRBV7-2,TGTGCCAGCAGCTTAGAGGCGACCGTACATGGCTACACCTTC,CASSLEATVHGYTF
TRBD1,TRBJ1-2,-,13,TRBV12-3/TRBV12-4,TGTGCCAGCAGTGACTGGACAGGGGAATTCTACACCTTC,CASSDWTGEFYTF
TRBD1,TRBJ1-1,many,16,TRBV7-8,TGTGCCAGCACCCCGACCCGGACAGGAAGAAACACTGAAGCTTTCTTT,CASTPTRTGRNTEAFF
TRBD1,TRBJ2-3,-,13,TRBV6-5,TGTGCCCTTGGGACAGGGGACACAGATACGCAGTATTTT,CALGTGDTDTQYF
-,TRBJ2-5,-,15,TRBV2,TGTGCCAGCAGTGAAGAGGTGGGAATCCAAGAGACCCAGTACTTC,CASSEEVGIQETQYF
TRBD2,TRBJ2-3,-,17,TRBV7-9,TGTGCCAGCAGCCCAACACCGGGTGCGGGGGACACAGATACGCAGTATTTT,CASSPTPGAGDTDTQYF
-,TRBJ2-3,-,18,TRBV6-6,TGTGCCAGCAGTTACTCGACTCAGGGCCCTTGGGGCACAGATACGCAGTATTTT,CASSYSTQGPWGTDTQYF
TRBD2,TRBJ2-1,few,15,TRBV7-6,TGTGCCAGCAGCTTTGAGCGGGGGGATTACAATGAGCAGTTCTTC,CASSFERGDYNEQFF
-,TRBJ2-5,once,14,TRBV4-1,TGCGCCAGCAGCCAAGCACGGGGAAGGGAGACCCAGTACTTC,CASSQARGRETQYF
-,TRBJ1-2,-,19,TRBV12-3/TRBV12-4,TGTGCCAGCAGTTTCATCCTAGACCCGTTGGGCAGCTTAAACTATGGCTACACCTTC,CASSFILDPLGSLNYGYTF
TRBD1,TRBJ2-2,-,16,TRBV7-9,TGTGCCAGCACCCCCCTGGGCAACAGGGGCGGCGGGGAGCTGTTTTTT,CASTPLGNRGGGELFF
-,TRBJ1-2,-,16,TRBV5-1,TGCGCCAGCAGCTCTTTCGAGGCCCAGGGAGACTATGGCTACACCTTC,CASSSFEAQGDYGYTF
-,TRBJ1-4,few,15,TRBV15,TGTGCCACCAGCAGAGTCGGAAACGTTAATGAAAAACTGTTTTTT,CATSRVGNVNEKLFF
-,TRBJ2-5,many,13,TRBV7-7,TGTGCTAGCAGCTTAGTGAACCCGGAGACCCAGTACTTC,CASSLVNPETQYF
TRBD2,TRBJ2-1,-,15,TRBV18,TGTGCCAGCTCACCACGCGGGGGGGCCTCTCATGAGCAGTTCTTC,CASSPRGGASHEQFF
-,TRBJ1-2,few,14,TRBV7-9,TGTGCCAGCAGCCCAAGTCCCTACCAATATGGCTACACCTTC,CASSPSPYQYGYTF
TRBD2,TRBJ2-1,few,14,TRBV7-2,TGTGCCAGCAGCTCACTAGCGGGGCCCAATGAGCAGTTCTTC,CASSSLAGPNEQFF
-,TRBJ1-2,few,13,TRBV19,TGTGCCATTGACAGTACGGAGAACTATGGCTACACCTTC,CAIDSTENYGYTF
TRBD2,TRBJ2-1,-,14,TRBV27,TGTGCCAGCAGTTCTGCGGGGGTAGTCAATGAGCAGTTCTTC,CASSSAGVVNEQFF
TRBD1,TRBJ1-4,-,17,TRBV9,TGTGCCAGCAGCCCCCGTGGACAGGGCCGAAGAACGGAAAAACTGTTTTTT,CASSPRGQGRRTEKLFF
-,TRBJ2-3,-,15,TRBV7-9,TGTGCCAGCAGCTCCGGCCAGGTTAGCACAGATACGCAGTATTTT,CASSSGQVSTDTQYF
-,TRBJ1-5,-,13,TRBV6-1,TGTGCCAGCAGGGCGGGTACTAATCAGCCCCAGCATTTT,CASRAGTNQPQHF
-,TRBJ2-1,few,21,TRBV19,TGTGCCAGTACCCCGGGGGATAGCCTGGCAGTGAGGGGGACGTCGAGAGAAGAGCAGTTCTTC,CASTPGDSLAVRGTSREEQFF
TRBD1,TRBJ2-1,many,17,TRBV7-2,TGTGCCAGCAGCTTCGGGACAGGGGGCTGGCCCTACAATGAGCAGTTCTTC,CASSFGTGGWPYNEQFF
-,TRBJ1-6,-,19,TRBV12-3/TRBV12-4,TGTGCCAGCAGTCTATTTTTTCGGGGCAGAAGCTCCTATAATTCACCCCTCCACTTT,CASSLFFRGRSSYNSPLHF
TRBD1,TRBJ1-2,-,15,TRBV4-3,TGCGCCAGCAGCCAAGGAAAGGACAGGGCCCATGGCTACACCTTC,CASSQGKDRAHGYTF
-,TRBJ1-2,-,11,TRBV10-3,TGTGCCATGGGGGACTTCTATGGCTACACCTTC,CAMGDFYGYTF
-,TRBJ2-5,few,14,TRBV5-4,TGTGCCAGCAGCACCACTAGGGCCCCGGAGACCCAGTACTTC,CASSTTRAPETQYF
-,TRBJ1-6,once,17,TRBV20-1,TGCAGTGCTAGAGAGAAGGGCACTAGCTCCTATAATTCACCCCTCCACTTT,CSAREKGTSSYNSPLHF
TRBD1,TRBJ2-3,few,15,TRBV28,TGTGCCAGCAGATTGGGGACAGGGACCACAGATACGCAGTATTTT,CASRLGTGTTDTQYF
-,TRBJ2-3,-,16,TRBV4-1,TGCGCCAGCAGCCTACGACAGGCCGGGGACACAGATACGCAGTATTTT,CASSLRQAGDTDTQYF
-,TRBJ1-5,-,13,TRBV12-5,TGTGCTAGTGGTGACAGGCCCAATCAGCCCCAGCATTTT,CASGDRPNQPQHF
-,TRBJ2-7,many,14,TRBV7-8,TGTGCCAGCAGCTTAGTTCAGCAGGGGTACGAGCAGTACTTC,CASSLVQQGYEQYF
TRBD1,TRBJ2-1,few,14,TRBV28,TGTGCCAGCAGTGTCCGGGACAGGGCCAATGAGCAGTTCTTC,CASSVRDRANEQFF
-,TRBJ1-1,few,13,TRBV6-6,TGTGCCAGCAGTTACTCGAATCTTTCTGAAGCTTTCTTT,CASSYSNLSEAFF
TRBD2,TRBJ2-3,-,16,TRBV2,TGTGCCAGCAGTGTGAATAGCGGGGGAACCACAGATACGCAGTATTTT,CASSVNSGGTTDTQYF
-,TRBJ1-6,-,14,TRBV28,TGTGCCAGCAGCCCCCTCGTCCTCAATTCACCCCTCCACTTT,CASSPLVLNSPLHF
-,TRBJ2-7,few,14,TRBV20-1,TGCAGTGCTCGCAGCGTTGGAATAGCGTACGAGCAGTACTTC,CSARSVGIAYEQYF